The rows below give T cell receptor beta chains drawn from one sample of a study of shared clonotypes between healthy human individuals. Measured with immunoSEQ multiplex PCR; TCRdb has only the in-frame clones, and not every one. The data contain some 300,000 clones, more than 60% of them singletons. The sample comprised memory CD4+ T cells sorted from blood. These TCRs come from a man aged 30 to 39 in good health. The CDR3 runs from the conserved cysteine through the conserved F or W. The D gene is left open where the match is weak. Size is omitted from some rows. Given values are once, few, many or a class for expanded clones.

d_call | j_call | clone_size | v_call | cdr3_nt | cdr3_aa
TRBD1 | TRBJ2-7 | - | TRBV7-9 | TGTGCCAGCAGCCTGGGACAGAACTCCTACGAGCAGTACTTC | CASSLGQNSYEQYF
- | TRBJ2-2 | - | TRBV16 | TGTGCCAGCACCCAAGCAGGGTCCACCGGGGAGCTGTTTTTT | CASTQAGSTGELFF
- | TRBJ2-7 | - | TRBV15 | TGTGCCACCAGCAGAGGCAAGATCGGTGAGCAGTACTTC | CATSRGKIGEQYF
- | TRBJ1-2 | - | TRBV2 | TGTGCCAGCAGCCCGGACAGCTATGGCTACACCTTC | CASSPDSYGYTF
TRBD2 | TRBJ2-7 | - | TRBV14 | TGTGCCAGCAGCCAAGTTTTCAGCGGGGGAGCCGAGCAGTACTTC | CASSQVFSGGAEQYF
- | TRBJ1-1 | - | TRBV29-1 | TGCAGCGTTAGCTCGGGGTGGGGGATGAACACTGAAGCTTTCTTT | CSVSSGWGMNTEAFF
- | TRBJ1-4 | - | TRBV6-5 | TGTGCCAGCAGCGGGAAGCCGGGTGAAAAACTGTTTTTT | CASSGKPGEKLFF
TRBD2 | TRBJ2-3 | - | TRBV7-3 | TGTGCCAGCAGCTTAACGGGACTAGCGGGAAAAGATACGCAGTATTTT | CASSLTGLAGKDTQYF
- | TRBJ2-5 | - | TRBV27 | TGTGCCAGCGGGAGTCTGTTGGAGGAGACCCAGTACTTC | CASGSLLEETQYF
TRBD2 | TRBJ2-1 | - | TRBV5-1 | TGCGCCAGCAGCTCCGCTTCTGGCGGGAGGGGGAATGAGCAGTTCTTC | CASSSASGGRGNEQFF
- | TRBJ2-1 | once | TRBV7-7 | TGTGCTAGCAGCTTAGGGACCGGCAATGAGCAGTTCTTC | CASSLGTGNEQFF
- | TRBJ1-6 | - | TRBV5-1 | TGCGCCAGCAGCTTACAGGGTATTAGTTCACCCCTCCACTTT | CASSLQGISSPLHF
- | TRBJ2-1 | few | TRBV6-1 | TGTGCCAGCAGTGAAGCCCAGTCCTACAATGAGCAGTTCTTC | CASSEAQSYNEQFF
- | TRBJ1-1 | - | TRBV7-9 | TGTGCCAGCAGCTTTATGGGAGTTACAGCTGAAGCTTTCTTT | CASSFMGVTAEAFF
- | TRBJ2-7 | few | TRBV5-4 | TGTGCCAGCACCGTATCCGGGAAAGCAATCGACGAGCAGTACTTC | CASTVSGKAIDEQYF
- | TRBJ2-2 | few | TRBV18 | TGTGCCAGCTCACCAACGGGTACGGAGCTGTTTTTT | CASSPTGTELFF
TRBD1 | TRBJ1-5 | - | TRBV28 | TGTGCCAGCAGTTTCGGTGACAGGGTGGATCAGCCCCAGCATTTT | CASSFGDRVDQPQHF
- | TRBJ2-5 | - | TRBV30 | TGTGCCTGGAGTAAGGGGACCCAAGAGACCCAGTACTTC | CAWSKGTQETQYF
- | TRBJ2-2 | - | TRBV27 | TGTGCCAGCAGTTTATGGCAGGGTGGCACCGGGGAGCTGTTTTTT | CASSLWQGGTGELFF
- | TRBJ1-2 | - | TRBV7-9 | TGTGCCAGCAGGACTATGGGCATCGGTACGGGCTACACCTTC | CASRTMGIGTGYTF
TRBD1 | TRBJ2-5 | - | TRBV29-1 | TGCAGCGGGAGACAGGGCGGAGAGACCCAGTACTTC | CSGRQGGETQYF
- | TRBJ1-1 | - | TRBV7-9 | TGTGCCAGCAGCTTAGCCAGTCCGGCGGGACGAGCTTTCTTT | CASSLASPAGRAFF
- | TRBJ1-2 | - | TRBV30 | TGTGCCTCGGGCGAGGGTAACTATGGCTACACCTTC | CASGEGNYGYTF
- | TRBJ1-1 | - | TRBV6-5 | TGTGCCAGCAGCTCGACAGTCTACACTGAAGCTTTCTTT | CASSSTVYTEAFF
- | TRBJ2-2 | - | TRBV10-3 | TGTGCCATCAGTGAATATAACGGGGAGCTGTTTTTT | CAISEYNGELFF
TRBD2 | TRBJ2-5 | - | TRBV18 | TGTGCCAGCTCACCCGATACCGGGACTAGCGGGAGATTGGGAGAGACCCAGTACTTC | CASSPDTGTSGRLGETQYF
TRBD2 | TRBJ2-7 | - | TRBV5-5 | TGTGCCAGCAGTGAGACTAGCGGGATTTGTATCTTC | CASSETSGICIF
- | TRBJ2-3 | - | TRBV29-1 | TGCAGCGTTGGAATGACAGCACCTACAGATACGCAGTATTTT | CSVGMTAPTDTQYF
- | TRBJ2-1 | - | TRBV5-4 | TGTGCCAGCAGCTTGTATAGGGGTGGCTCCTACAATGAGCAGTTCTTC | CASSLYRGGSYNEQFF
- | TRBJ2-7 | - | TRBV7-6 | TGTGCCAGCAGCTCCCGGGAGAGAGGGTACGAGCAGTACTTC | CASSSRERGYEQYF
- | TRBJ2-6 | - | TRBV6-6 | TGTGCCAGCAGTTACCGGGTGGCTGGGGCCAACGTCCTGACTTTC | CASSYRVAGANVLTF